A selection of T cell receptor beta chains follows, all from one sample in a study of blood T cell repertoires in COVID-19. Sequencing was performed with immunoSEQ multiplex PCR; in TCRdb, only in-frame clones are kept and a portion is missing. Of 45,000 to 60,000 clones in the sample, roughly 90% were seen once. Sample: peripheral blood. The source of these receptors is a human donor in a cohort sampled during active COVID-19. Each CDR3 is given with its conserved first and last residue. A D gene is named only where the DNA matches it firmly. Some rows have no size entry. The others give once, few or many, or a class for an expanded clone.

>TRBJ2-1|TRBV5-1|TRBD2|NA
TGCGCCAGCAGCCCGACGGGACTAGCGGGGGACAATGAGCAGTTCTTC
CASSPTGLAGDNEQFF
>TRBJ1-3|TRBV4-1|TRBD1|few
TGCGCCAGCAGCCAAGGTCAGGACAGGTACTCTGGAAACACCATATATTTT
CASSQGQDRYSGNTIYF
>TRBJ1-6|TRBV28|NA|NA
TGTGCCAGCAGCCGTCCACAGGGACACCCGGCACCCCTCCACTTT
CASSRPQGHPAPLHF
>TRBJ2-7|TRBV15|TRBD1|once
TGTGCCACCAGCAGAACCCTCTTCGTACGACAGGGCGAGTTCTACGAGCAGTACTTC
CATSRTLFVRQGEFYEQYF
>TRBJ2-7|TRBV11-2|TRBD2|NA
TGTGCCAGCAGCATTCGACTAGCGGGAGGGCTGTCCTACGAGCAGTACTTC
CASSIRLAGGLSYEQYF
>TRBJ1-2|TRBV9|NA|NA
TGTGCCAGCAGCGTTCAGGGGAATGGCTACACCTTC
CASSVQGNGYTF
>TRBJ1-2|TRBV11-1|NA|NA
TGTGCCAGCAGCTTAGCGCAAGGGGTTGGCTACACCTTC
CASSLAQGVGYTF
>TRBJ2-3|TRBV9|TRBD2|NA
TGTGCCAGCAGCGTTGGCGGCGGGAGAACAGATACGCAGTATTTT
CASSVGGGRTDTQYF
>TRBJ1-2|TRBV28|TRBD1|once
TGTGCCAGCAGACCACCCGTCGACAGGGCTAACTATGGCTACACCTTC
CASRPPVDRANYGYTF
>TRBJ2-4|TRBV20-1|TRBD1|NA
TGCAGTGCTAGTCCTGTCGGACAGGGCGACTTTAACATTCAGTACTTC
CSASPVGQGDFNIQYF
>TRBJ1-1|TRBV7-9|NA|NA
TGTGCCAGCAGCTTAGGACACTCGAACACTGAAGCTTTCTTT
CASSLGHSNTEAFF
>TRBJ1-6|TRBV5-4|NA|NA
TGTGCCAGCAGCCCGGCAGGTCGAAGGTCCTATAATTCACCCCTCCACTTT
CASSPAGRRSYNSPLHF
>TRBJ2-2|TRBV11-2|NA|NA
TGTGCCAGCAGCCACTATTCGAACACCGGGGAGCTGTTTTTT
CASSHYSNTGELFF
>TRBJ2-5|TRBV5-8|TRBD2|NA
TGTGCCAGCATCCCGAGGGGACTAGCTCGGGAGACCCAGTACTTC
CASIPRGLARETQYF
>TRBJ2-5|TRBV9|TRBD2|NA
TGTGCCAGCAGCGCCACAGCGGGAGGGAGTGCTAAGACCCAGTACTTC
CASSATAGGSAKTQYF
>TRBJ2-1|TRBV6-2/TRBV6-3|NA|NA
TGTGCCAGCAGTTACCTAATCGGGGGGCATGTCTTC
CASSYLIGGHVF
>TRBJ2-3|TRBV28|TRBD2|NA
TGTGCCCTAGCGGGAAGCACAGATACGCAGTATTTT
CALAGSTDTQYF
>TRBJ2-1|TRBV11-2|TRBD2|NA
TGTGCCAGCAGGGGACTAGCGGGAGAAAAAAAGGTCTACAATGAGCAGTTCTTC
CASRGLAGEKKVYNEQFF
>TRBJ1-2|TRBV16|TRBD1|few
TGTGCCAGCAGCCTAGGGGGCGGAGGTGGCTACACCTTC
CASSLGGGGGYTF
>TRBJ1-4|TRBV28|TRBD1|NA
TGTGCCAGCAGTACAACAGGGGGCGCTCTCCATGAAAAACTGTTTTTT
CASSTTGGALHEKLFF
>TRBJ1-4|TRBV28|TRBD1|NA
TGTGCCAGCAGTTGGGGACAGAGAAATGAAAAACTGTTTTTT
CASSWGQRNEKLFF
>TRBJ2-5|TRBV5-1|TRBD2|NA
TGCGCCAGCAGCTTGGTTAAGAACGGGGGGCAAGAGACCCAGTACTTC
CASSLVKNGGQETQYF
>TRBJ1-1|TRBV5-1|TRBD1|NA
TGCGCCAGCAGCTTGGGTGACAGGGTGAACACTGAAGCTTTCTTT
CASSLGDRVNTEAFF
>TRBJ2-2|TRBV7-3|TRBD2|NA
TGTGCCAGCAGCTTACTAACTAGCGGCACCGGGGAGCTGTTTTTT
CASSLLTSGTGELFF
>TRBJ2-5|TRBV7-9|NA|NA
TGTGCCAGCAGCTTAGGCGGGAAAGAGACCCAGTACTTC
CASSLGGKETQYF
>TRBJ2-2|TRBV4-3|NA|NA
TGCGCCAGCAGCCATTACGGACAGCTTAACACCGGGGAGCTGTTTTTT
CASSHYGQLNTGELFF
>TRBJ2-7|TRBV5-1|NA|once
TGCGCCAGCAGCTTATCAGACACCTTCTACGAGCAGTACTTC
CASSLSDTFYEQYF
>TRBJ2-7|TRBV7-9|TRBD1|NA
TGTGCCAGCAGCTTAGCGCTCTTTAGGGACAGGGCAACCTACGAGCAGTACTTC
CASSLALFRDRATYEQYF
>TRBJ1-6|TRBV6-6|NA|NA
TGTGCCAGCAGCCCCTTAAGCTTTGTGAATTCACCCCTCCACTTT
CASSPLSFVNSPLHF
>TRBJ2-1|TRBV7-2|NA|NA
TGTGCCAGCAGACTAAGTCCAACCTACAATGAGCAGTTCTTC
CASRLSPTYNEQFF
>TRBJ2-1|TRBV30|TRBD2|NA
TGTGCCTGGAGTCTGTCGGGAGGGTTTGATGAGCAGTTCTTC
CAWSLSGGFDEQFF
>TRBJ1-2|TRBV4-3|TRBD1|NA
TGCGCCAGCAGCCAAGATCCCGGGGGACAGTATGGCTACACCTTC
CASSQDPGGQYGYTF
>TRBJ2-1|TRBV7-3|TRBD2|NA
TGTGCCAGCAGCTCCCTCCCGGGACTAGCGGGATCCAATGAGCAGTTCTTC
CASSSLPGLAGSNEQFF
>TRBJ1-1|TRBV7-2|TRBD1|NA
TGTGCCAGCAGGCAGGGGGGCTTAGTTACTGAAGCTTTCTTT
CASRQGGLVTEAFF
>TRBJ2-7|TRBV7-8|TRBD2|NA
TGTGCCAGCAGCAAGGGACTAGCGGGAGCCTCCTACGAGCAGTACTTC
CASSKGLAGASYEQYF
>TRBJ2-1|TRBV15|TRBD2|NA
TGTGCCACCAGCAGAGCGGCTAGCGGGAAGTTGGAGCAGTTCTTC
CATSRAASGKLEQFF